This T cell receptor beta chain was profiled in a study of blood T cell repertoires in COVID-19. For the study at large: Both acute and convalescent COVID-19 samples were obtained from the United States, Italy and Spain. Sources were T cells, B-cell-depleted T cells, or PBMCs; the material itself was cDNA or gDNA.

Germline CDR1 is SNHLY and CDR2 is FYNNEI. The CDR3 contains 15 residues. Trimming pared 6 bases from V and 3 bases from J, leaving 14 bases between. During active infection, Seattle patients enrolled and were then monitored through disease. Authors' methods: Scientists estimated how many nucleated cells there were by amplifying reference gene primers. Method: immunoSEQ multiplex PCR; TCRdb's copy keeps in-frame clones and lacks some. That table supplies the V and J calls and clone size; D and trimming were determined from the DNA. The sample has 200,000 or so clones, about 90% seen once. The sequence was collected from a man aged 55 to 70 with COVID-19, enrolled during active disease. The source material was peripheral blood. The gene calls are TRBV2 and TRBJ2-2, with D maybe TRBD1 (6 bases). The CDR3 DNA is TGTGCCAGCAGACCCACAGGGTTAGACACCGGGGAGCTGTTTTTT. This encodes CASRPTGLDTGELFF.